Following are 2 T cell receptor beta chains from one sample sequenced in a study of OX40 agonist ivuxolimab in advanced cancers. Sequencing used immunoSEQ multiplex PCR; TCRdb keeps in-frame clones, though not all of them. The sample includes over 60,000 clones, 80% to 90% of them seen just once. The starting material was CD4+ or CD8+ T cells sorted from blood, obtained in a trial of the OX40 agonist ivuxolimab. These receptors all stem from an adult with an advanced solid tumor such as melanoma, head and neck, liver or kidney cancer.

This chain uses TRBV2 with TRBJ1-2; possibly TRBD1 for D (6 bases). V gave up 6 bases and J gave up 7 bases, with 15 bases separating them. Germline CDR1 and CDR2: SNHLY and FYNNEI. The CDR3 spans 13 residues. The CDR3 here is CASRAGAGGGYTF. The CDR3 nucleotides are TGTGCCAGCAGAGCAGGGGCTGGAGGTGGCTACACCTTC.

V and J are TRBV2 and TRBJ2-1; 8 nucleotides align to TRBD2. This CDR3 contains 16 residues. Losses at the gene ends were 1 base for V and 4 bases for J; bases not matched to a gene: 6. CDR1 is SNHLY and CDR2 is FYNNEI in the germline V gene. CDR3 DNA sequence: TGTGCCAGCAGTGAAGAGTATAGCGGGGCATACAATGAGCAGTTCTTC. Its translation is CASSEEYSGAYNEQFF.